Below are 14 T cell receptor beta chains sequenced from a single sample in a study of shared clonotypes between healthy human individuals. This table comes from immunoSEQ multiplex PCR, and its TCRdb copy is limited to in-frame clones, with some not included. Of about 710,000 clones listed, approximately 72% are singletons. The sample was memory CD4+ T cells sorted from blood. Subset denoted: CD45RA-negative fraction. These receptors originate from a woman in her twenties or thirties in good health.

The gene calls are TRBV18 and TRBJ2-4; tentative D call: TRBD1 (7 bases). CDR1 is KGHSH, CDR2 LQKENI, per germline. V was trimmed by 4 bases and J by 8 bases, leaving 12 bases between them. CDR3 size: 13 residues. In DNA, the CDR3 is TGTGCCAGCTCACGGACAGGAGGGGACATTCAGTACTTC. Its protein is CASSRTGGDIQYF. The full variable domain, in which reference TRBV18 and TRBJ2-4 provide the parts outside the CDR3, is NAGVMQNPRHLVRRRGQEARLRCSPMKGHSHVYWYRQLPEEGLKFMVYLQKENIIDESGMPKERFSAEFPKEGPSILRIQQVVRGDSAAYFCASSRTGGDIQYFGAGTRLSVL.

The CDR3 is CASSSLLSGAYNEQFF. The CDR3 coding sequence is TGTGCCAGCAGCTCACTCCTAAGCGGGGCGTACAATGAGCAGTTCTTC. V usage is TRBV11-2 and J usage is TRBJ2-1; 7 bases are shared with TRBD2. The CDR3 covers 16 residues. The germline CDR1 and CDR2 sequences are SGHAT and FQNNGV. V shed 4 bases and J 4 bases; nucleotides not matched to a gene: 10.

This clone was counted between two and nine times. The chain is built from TRBV7-3 and TRBJ2-2, with TRBD2 identical over 10 bases. CDR3 length equals 16 residues. Germline loops: CDR1 SGHTA, CDR2 FQGTGA. With 2 bases clipped from V and 7 bases from J, the junction kept 7 bases outside the gene matches. In nucleotides, the CDR3 is TGTGCCAGCAGCTTATATAGCGGGAGGTTCAGCGGGGAGCTGTTTTTT. It codes for CASSLYSGRFSGELFF.

The V gene is TRBV27, the J gene TRBJ1-6; 11 nucleotides line up with TRBD1. Germline lookup yields CDR1 MNHEY and CDR2 SMNVEV (reference sequence). This CDR3 comprises 15 residues. Trimming removed 6 bases from V and 6 bases from J; junction bases left unmatched: 4. CDR3 sequence (DNA): TGTGCCAGCAGAGGACAGGGGGCGGGTAATTCACCCCTCCACTTT. Translated, it gives CASRGQGAGNSPLHF.

The rearrangement links TRBV4-1 to TRBJ2-7, with TRBD2 identical over 9 bases. J lost 2 bases, V lost 1 base, and 9 bases had no gene match. Germline V gives CDR1 MGHRA, CDR2 YSYEKL. This CDR3 comprises 17 residues. The CDR3 is CASSQGGATSGTYEQYF. The CDR3 nucleotides are TGCGCCAGCAGCCAAGGGGGGGCGACTAGCGGCACCTACGAGCAGTACTTC.

This clone was seen a handful of times. This chain's CDR3 is CASSQGNIQYF. In DNA, the CDR3 is TGTGCCAGTAGTCAGGGAAACATTCAGTACTTC. The chain recombines TRBV19 with TRBJ2-4, with TRBD1 as a possible D gene (5 bases). Per germline, CDR1 LNHDA and CDR2 SQIVND (reference sequence). Trimming cost V 5 bases and J 6 bases, with 5 bases left between them. The CDR3 is 11 amino acids.

This chain links TRBV28 with TRBJ2-5; possible D gene TRBD2, 6 bases. Per germline, CDR1 MDHEN and CDR2 SYDVKM. Trimming cost V 6 bases and J 0 bases, with 8 bases left between them. This CDR3 contains 13 residues. The CDR3 here is CASRGGHQETQYF. CDR3 nucleotides: TGTGCCAGCAGAGGAGGGCACCAAGAGACCCAGTACTTC.

As to this clone: Other nucleotide sequences from this sample produce the same CDR3. The chain is built from TRBV5-5 and TRBJ2-7; no reliable D call. The CDR3 covers 12 residues. V was cut by 1 base and J by 3 bases, with 5 bases left in between. Germline CDR1 and CDR2: SGHKS and YYEKEE (reference sequence). The CDR3 region is CASSLQGYEQYF. Written as DNA, the CDR3 is TGTGCCAGCAGCTTGCAAGGCTACGAGCAGTACTTC.

The CDR3 sequence is CASSPGTANVYTF. The CDR3 DNA reads TGTGCCAGCAGCCCCGGGACGGCTAACGTCTACACCTTC. This rearrangement joins TRBV14 to TRBJ1-2, with D maybe TRBD1 (5 bases). The V and J ends lost 4 bases and 10 bases respectively, with 16 bases between them. The V gene's germline CDR1 is SGHDN and CDR2 FVKESK. The CDR3 loop spans 13 amino acids.

The CDR3 spells CASSQAGGNRGGELFF. CDR3 DNA sequence: TGCGCCAGCAGCCAAGCTGGCGGCAACAGGGGCGGGGAGCTGTTTTTT. V and J are TRBV4-1 and TRBJ2-2; 7 bases agree with TRBD1. The J segment lost 7 bases and the V segment lost 1 base, leaving 9 bases of the junction unmatched. Germline V CDR1 and CDR2: MGHRA, YSYEKL. This CDR3 has 16 amino acids.

Turning to this clone: This sample also contains other DNA sequences that code for the same CDR3. This sequence joins TRBV5-1 and TRBJ1-5; D call uncertain. CDR3 length: 13 amino acids. Trimming removed 0 bases at V and 4 bases at J, with 5 bases between. Germline values: CDR1 SGHRS, CDR2 YFSETQ. CDR3 coding DNA: TGCGCCAGCAGCTTGGGCGAAAATCAGCCCCAGCATTTT. Its protein is CASSLGENQPQHF.

This chain links TRBV6-1 with TRBJ1-2; D unclear. The CDR3 is 12 residues long. From germline, CDR1 is MNHNS and CDR2 SASEGT. Trimming removed 2 bases from V and 8 bases from J, with 9 bases in between. The CDR3: CASSELPTGYTF. The DNA of the CDR3 is TGTGCCAGCAGTGAACTTCCTACCGGCTACACCTTC.

This clone was observed a few times. The same CDR3 also results from other DNA sequences found in this sample. The rearrangement links TRBV5-4 to TRBJ2-4; perhaps D is TRBD1 or TRBD2 (6 bases each). V lost 1 base, J lost 6 bases, and 8 bases lay in between. The CDR3 loop spans 13 amino acids. In germline, CDR1 is SGHNT, CDR2 YYREEE (reference sequence). The CDR3 DNA is TGTGCCAGCAGCTTGAAGGGGGGAAACATTCAGTACTTC. Protein sequence: CASSLKGGNIQYF.

This clone has just one count. V gene TRBV11-3 combines with J gene TRBJ2-1, with D perhaps matching TRBD1 (5 bases). Germline V gives CDR1 SGHNT, CDR2 YENEEA. The CDR3 runs to 13 residues. V shed 5 bases and J shed 4 bases, with 9 bases lying between them. In DNA form, the CDR3 reads TGTGCCAGCAGCCCCGACAGTTACAATGAGCAGTTCTTC. It is translated as CASSPDSYNEQFF.